These 25 T cell receptor beta chains share one sample of origin, sequenced in a study of T cell responses to AZD1222 COVID-19 vaccine. TCRdb's table, derived via immunoSEQ multiplex PCR, lists solely in-frame clones and lacks some. The data hold more than 100,000 clones, with about 82% observed a single time. The sequenced sample was peripheral blood, obtained 28 days after the second dose of the MenACWY control vaccine. The source is an adult who received the MenACWY meningococcal vaccine as a control.

This clone was found a few times. The chain uses TRBV29-1 and TRBJ1-3; tentatively, D is TRBD1 (6 bases). This CDR3 has 16 amino acids. Germline V gene data show CDR1 as SQVTM and CDR2 as ANQGSEA. V was shortened by 4 bases and J by 4 bases, with 20 bases between the two germline ends. CDR3 nucleotides: TGCAGCGTTGCTGGGATTAAGGGGGGATTAGGAAACACCATATATTTT. Protein product: CSVAGIKGGLGNTIYF.

This sequence joins TRBV18 and TRBJ2-7; D uncertain. The CDR3 is made up of 13 amino acids. V lost 1 base and J lost 0, with 4 bases in between. Germline V gene sequence: CDR1 KGHSH, CDR2 LQKENI. The CDR3 DNA sequence: TGTGCCAGCTCACCACTAGCCTCCTACGAGCAGTACTTC. Protein product: CASSPLASYEQYF. The whole variable domain, filled in from reference TRBV18 and TRBJ2-7, reads NAGVMQNPRHLVRRRGQEARLRCSPMKGHSHVYWYRQLPEEGLKFMVYLQKENIIDESGMPKERFSAEFPKEGPSILRIQQVVRGDSAAYFCASSPLASYEQYFGPGTRLTVT.

The genes are TRBV24-1 and TRBJ2-7; D possibly corresponds to TRBD1 (5 bases). Per the germline V gene, CDR1 is KGHDR and CDR2 is SFDVKD. The CDR3 length is 14 residues. V was pared by 2 bases and J by 0 bases, with 7 bases between. CDR3 sequence reads: CATSDSTVSYEQYF. The DNA of the CDR3 is TGTGCCACCAGTGATTCGACAGTCTCCTACGAGCAGTACTTC.

The CDR3 nucleotides read TGTGCCAGCAGCCTTTTTAGCGGGAGCACAGATACGCAGTATTTT. Translation gives CASSLFSGSTDTQYF. V and J are TRBV11-3 and TRBJ2-3, with 7 bases that match TRBD2. In germline, CDR1 is SGHNT, CDR2 YENEEA. The V segment lost 5 bases and the J segment 0 bases; nucleotides outside the gene matches: 5. The CDR3 runs 15 residues.

This chain joins TRBV3-1 (or the pseudogene TRBV3-2) and TRBJ1-5; D unclear. Trimming took 2 bases from V and 7 from J, leaving 15 bases between them. The germline V gene encodes CDR1 LGHDT and CDR2 YNNKEL (reference sequence). The CDR3 is made up of 15 amino acids. For the CDR3, the DNA is TGTGCCAGCAGCCAAACCGTCCTTGTGGGGCAGCCCCAGCATTTT. This gives the protein CASSQTVLVGQPQHF.

The V call is TRBV30, the J call TRBJ1-2; D is unclear. This CDR3 spans 15 amino acids. From germline, CDR1 is GTSNPN and CDR2 SVGIG (reference sequence). Trimming shortened V by 1 base and J by 4 bases, and 16 bases separated the two germline ends. The CDR3, as DNA: TGTGCCTGGAGTGAGGGAGGGCTTAGGGCCTATGGCTACACCTTC. It translates to CAWSEGGLRAYGYTF.

The chain uses TRBV5-5 and TRBJ2-1; D may be TRBD2 (7 bases). Per the germline V gene, CDR1 is SGHKS and CDR2 is YYEKEE (reference sequence). V gave up 5 bases and J gave up 2 bases, with 17 bases separating them. This CDR3 is 16 amino acids long. DNA for the CDR3: TGTGCCAGCAGGACTAGCTGGGGGGCTGCCTACAATGAGCAGTTCTTC. As protein: CASRTSWGAAYNEQFF.

Details on this clone: This sample also contains other DNA sequences that code for the same CDR3. This sequence joins TRBV3-1 (or the pseudogene TRBV3-2) and TRBJ2-3; D is unresolved. This CDR3 is built from 11 residues. The germline V gene encodes CDR1 LGHDT and CDR2 YNNKEL (reference sequence). The V end was cut by 4 bases, the J end by 3 bases, with 2 bases between. The CDR3 here is CASSLTDTQYF. CDR3 nucleotide sequence: TGTGCCAGCAGCCTGACAGATACGCAGTATTTT.

This chain uses TRBV5-6 with TRBJ1-1, with 8 bases identical to TRBD1. Losses at the gene ends were 4 bases for V and 4 bases for J; bases not matched to a gene: 6. This CDR3 region has 14 residues. CDR1 and CDR2 (germline): SGHDT, YYEEEE. CDR3 bases: TGTGCCAGCAGCGGAACAACAGGGGGCACTGAAGCTTTCTTT. Its translation is CASSGTTGGTEAFF.

The chain uses TRBV6-5 and TRBJ2-7; D perhaps matches TRBD1 (6 bases). This CDR3 is 14 amino acids long. With 6 bases removed from V and 4 bases from J, the gap between germline ends came to 16 bases. Germline CDR1 reads MNHEY; CDR2 reads SVGAGI. The CDR3 region is CASSPKGDRYEQYF. The CDR3 DNA follows: TGTGCCAGCAGCCCAAAGGGGGATAGGTACGAGCAGTACTTC.

CDR3 bases: TGTGCCAGTAGTCCACGGTCCTGGGGGGCCTATGGCTACACCTTC. Its translation is CASSPRSWGAYGYTF. This chain uses TRBV19 with TRBJ1-2; perhaps TRBD1 as D (6 bases). Deletions cut 5 bases from V and 4 bases from J, with 17 bases between. The CDR3 runs 15 residues. CDR1 LNHDA and CDR2 SQIVND come from the germline V gene (reference sequence).

This clone was seen a single time. CDR3 protein: CASSLDSNYGYTF. CDR3 nucleotide sequence: TGTGCCAGCAGCCTAGACTCTAACTATGGCTACACCTTC. The V gene is TRBV7-8, the J gene TRBJ1-2; D gene unclear. Germline V gives CDR1 SGHVS, CDR2 FQNEAQ. The V end lost 5 bases, the J end lost 0 bases, and 7 bases lay between the germline ends. The length of the CDR3 is 13 residues. The full variable domain, with the rest looked up from reference TRBV7-8 and TRBJ1-2, is GAGVSQSPRYKVAKRGQDVALRCDPISGHVSLFWYQQALGQGPEFLTYFQNEAQLDKSGLPSDRFFAERPEGSVSTLKIQRTQQEDSAVYLCASSLDSNYGYTFGSGTRLTVV.

Note on this clone: At the DNA level, this CDR3 is encoded by other sequences in the same sample as well. The V gene is TRBV19, the J gene TRBJ1-6, with 7 bases matching TRBD1. J gave up 9 bases and V 9 bases, and 8 bases lay outside the gene matches. CDR1 and CDR2 from the germline V gene are LNHDA and SQIVND (reference sequence). CDR3 length: 13 residues. The CDR3 sequence is CASSGGNGSPLHF. CDR3 DNA: TGTGCCAGCTCAGGGGGGAATGGTTCACCCCTCCACTTT.

The chain couples TRBV7-6 to TRBJ1-6; 8 bases line up with TRBD1. Trimming removed 3 bases from V and 10 bases from J; junction bases left unmatched: 8. The CDR3 is 15 residues long. Germline CDR1 SGHVS, CDR2 FNYEAQ. This CDR3 reads CASSLETGVKSPLHF. The DNA for the CDR3 is TGTGCCAGCAGCTTGGAGACAGGGGTGAAGTCACCCCTCCACTTT.

The chain recombines TRBV5-1 with TRBJ1-3, with TRBD1 matching 9 bases. In germline, CDR1 is SGHRS, CDR2 YFSETQ. Unmatched junction bases numbered 3, after V lost 0 bases and J lost 2 bases. This CDR3 is 16 amino acids long. CDR3 nucleotides: TGCGCCAGCAGCTTGGAGGGACAGGGCCCTGGAAACACCATATATTTT. Protein product: CASSLEGQGPGNTIYF.

This clone has only a few counts. The rearrangement joins TRBV3-1 (or the pseudogene TRBV3-2) to TRBJ1-3; D is unresolved. Trimming pared 1 base from V and 0 bases from J, leaving 4 bases between. The CDR3 contains 14 residues. The germline V gene encodes CDR1 LGHDT and CDR2 YNNKEL (reference sequence). CDR3 protein: CASSQVGSGNTIYF. The CDR3 bases are TGTGCCAGCAGCCAAGTCGGCTCTGGAAACACCATATATTTT.

This sequence joins TRBV29-1 and TRBJ2-1; perhaps TRBD1 as D (7 bases). This CDR3 region has 12 residues. Germline CDR1 is SQVTM and CDR2 is ANQGSEA. The V gene lost 3 bases and the J gene lost 7 bases, with 10 bases spanning the gap. Here the CDR3 DNA reads TGCAGCGTTGACAGGGGGGCAAATGAGCAGTTCTTC. It specifies CSVDRGANEQFF.

The J gene is TRBJ2-3, the V gene TRBV7-6, with TRBD2 matching over 11 bases. The CDR3 consists of 17 residues. CDR1 is SGHVS and CDR2 is FNYEAQ in the germline V gene. V was clipped by 5 bases and J by 4 bases; unmatched bases: 11. DNA of the CDR3: TGTGCCAGCAGCCGCGCCACCGGGACTAGCGGATCAGATACGCAGTATTTT. Its translation: CASSRATGTSGSDTQYF.

The chain employs TRBV5-1 and TRBJ2-1, with 7 bases aligning to TRBD1. Germline trimming cut 5 bases from V and 7 bases from J; bases unmatched to any gene: 18. CDR1 and CDR2 from the germline V gene are SGHRS and YFSETQ. The length of the CDR3 is 17 residues. The CDR3 nucleotides read TGCGCCAGCAGTAGCTCTGTGACAGGGACGCTAGGTAATGAGCAGTTCTTC. It specifies CASSSSVTGTLGNEQFF.

This clone was observed a single time. The chain is built from TRBV15 and TRBJ2-1; D unclear. There are 14 residues in the CDR3. Trimming shortened V by 5 bases and J by 9 bases, and 17 bases separated the two germline ends. Germline values: CDR1 LNHNV, CDR2 YYDKDF (reference sequence). The chain's CDR3 is CATSSSPPWLEQFF. The DNA for the CDR3 is TGTGCCACCAGCTCCAGTCCCCCTTGGCTTGAGCAGTTCTTC.

V gene TRBV7-3 combines with J gene TRBJ2-3, with D hard to call. CDR1 is SGHTA, CDR2 FQGTGA, per germline. With 5 bases removed from V and 0 bases from J, the gap between germline ends came to 6 bases. This CDR3 is built from 13 residues. The CDR3 loop reads CASSHVSTDTQYF. DNA of the CDR3: TGTGCCAGCAGCCATGTGAGCACAGATACGCAGTATTTT.

The chain links TRBV11-2 to TRBJ2-3; unclear D gene. The CDR3 sequence is 12 residues long. V lost 0 bases, J lost 5 bases, and 3 bases lay in between. Germline CDR1 SGHAT, CDR2 FQNNGV. The CDR3 loop reads CASSLEGDTQYF. In nucleotides, the CDR3 is TGTGCCAGCAGCTTAGAGGGAGATACGCAGTATTTT.

This clone is a singleton in its sample. CDR3 nucleotides: TGCGCCAGCAGCCAAGATGTACTCGGGGGAGGTTACAATGAGCAGTTCTTC. Its protein is CASSQDVLGGGYNEQFF. The chain couples TRBV4-1 to TRBJ2-1; D is perhaps TRBD2 (6 bases). Trimming cost V 0 bases and J 4 bases, with 16 bases left between them. The germline CDR1 and CDR2 sequences are MGHRA and YSYEKL. This CDR3 comprises 17 residues.

V usage is TRBV11-3 and J usage is TRBJ2-5; 8 nucleotides align to TRBD2. With V trimmed by 5 bases and J by 5 bases, 10 bases remained unmatched. The CDR3 sequence is 15 residues long. From germline, CDR1 is SGHNT and CDR2 YENEEA. The CDR3 DNA reads as TGTGCCAGCAGCCCCCCGGGAGGGGGTGGGGAGACCCAGTACTTC. This codes for CASSPPGGGGETQYF.

The chain has TRBV7-8 and TRBJ1-4, with 10 bases identical to TRBD1. V trimming: 1 base; J trimming: 8 bases; junction bases outside the gene matches: 4. The CDR3 covers 15 residues. Per the germline V gene, CDR1 is SGHVS and CDR2 is FQNEAQ. As DNA, the CDR3 is TGTGCCAGCAGCTTAGTGGGACAGGGGACCGAAAAACTGTTTTTT. Protein sequence: CASSLVGQGTEKLFF.